This T cell receptor beta chain appears in the sequencing data of a study of blood T cells in healthy people across ages. Germline V lookup: CDR1 SGDLS, CDR2 YYNGEE. The CDR3 is made up of 15 amino acids. Trimming removed 3 bases at V and 2 bases at J, with 14 bases between. A second PCR of 7 to 11 cycles used a sample-barcoded 5' primer and a J-beta primer mix. A single record per CDR3 protein comes from TCRdb applying MiXCR to the 5' RACE reads. Of approximately 580,000 distinct CDR3 sequences in the sample, around 24% are singletons; the top ten hold roughly 9.4%. Total RNA was extracted at no less than 6 micrograms per sample. In addition, the sample was reused for a study of T cells of mothers and their children.

This clonotype originated in a boy between 10 and 17 years old in good health. The V and J genes are TRBV9 and TRBJ1-1, with D tentatively TRBD1 (6 bases). Source material: blood. The CDR3 spells CASSATGSINTEAFF. The CDR3, as DNA: TGTGCCAGCAGCGCTACAGGGAGTATAAACACTGAAGCTTTCTTT.